This T cell receptor beta chain was sequenced during a study of T cell responses to AZD1222 COVID-19 vaccine. At the level of the study: Pooling of second doses given at about 4 or about 12 weeks was done. Study-level findings and limits: Spike was spanned by vaccine-associated CD4 TCRs, with dominance at 160-218 and 743-854. In a largely white British group with more females than males, clonal diversity was possibly underestimated.

As to this clone: The antigen remains undetermined.

V lost 3 bases and J 2 bases, leaving 11 bases between the germline ends. CDR3 length: 14 amino acids. The germline gives CDR1 SEHNR, CDR2 FQNEAQ (reference sequence). Only in-frame clones appear in the TCRdb table, and some are missing; sequencing was by immunoSEQ multiplex PCR. The sample lists roughly 140,000 clones; roughly nine tenths were seen once. The rearrangement links TRBV7-9 to TRBJ2-7; D is unresolved. Material: peripheral blood, obtained on day 0 of AZD1222 vaccination. The receptor comes from an adult in good health. This chain's CDR3 is CASSFFPLPYEQYF. As DNA, the CDR3 is TGTGCCAGCAGCTTTTTTCCCTTACCCTACGAGCAGTACTTC. Variable domain in full (rest from reference TRBV7-9 and TRBJ2-7): DTGVSQNPRHKITKRGQNVTFRCDPISEHNRLYWYRQTLGQGPEFLTYFQNEAQLEKSRLLSDRFSAERPKGSFSTLEIQRTEQGDSAMYLCASSFFPLPYEQYFGPGTRLTVT.